The sequence of this TCR beta chain was determined in a study of blood T cells in healthy people across ages. Study background: Through template switching, about one barcoded beta molecule was captured per two T cells, as measured in model experiments.

Points from the study as a whole: Unsorted PBMCs prevented conclusive naive versus antigen-experienced comparison.

As regards this clonotype: Its antigen remains unknown.

V was cut by 7 bases and J by 2 bases, with 14 bases left in between. The CDR3 consists of 14 residues. CDR1 is MDHEN and CDR2 is SYDVKM in the germline V gene. A second PCR, run for about 6 to 11 cycles, used a sample-barcoded 5' primer plus a J-beta primer mix. A single record per CDR3 protein comes from TCRdb applying MiXCR to the 5' RACE reads. Among 800,000 or so distinct CDR3 sequences listed, approximately 25% were seen once. These data were also reused for a study on T cells of mothers and their children. Per that study: The TCR beta CDR3 read count exceeded 10 million for each mother and was several million for each child. For related and unrelated pairs alike, thymic selection shapes TCR recombination output similarly.

The chain joins TRBV28 to TRBJ2-5; D may be TRBD1 (5 bases). Sequences were obtained from blood. This sequence was found in a boy between 10 and 17 years old in good health. CDR3 DNA sequence: TGTGCCAGCAATTTTAGGGGCAGGCAAGAGACCCAGTACTTC. As protein: CASNFRGRQETQYF.